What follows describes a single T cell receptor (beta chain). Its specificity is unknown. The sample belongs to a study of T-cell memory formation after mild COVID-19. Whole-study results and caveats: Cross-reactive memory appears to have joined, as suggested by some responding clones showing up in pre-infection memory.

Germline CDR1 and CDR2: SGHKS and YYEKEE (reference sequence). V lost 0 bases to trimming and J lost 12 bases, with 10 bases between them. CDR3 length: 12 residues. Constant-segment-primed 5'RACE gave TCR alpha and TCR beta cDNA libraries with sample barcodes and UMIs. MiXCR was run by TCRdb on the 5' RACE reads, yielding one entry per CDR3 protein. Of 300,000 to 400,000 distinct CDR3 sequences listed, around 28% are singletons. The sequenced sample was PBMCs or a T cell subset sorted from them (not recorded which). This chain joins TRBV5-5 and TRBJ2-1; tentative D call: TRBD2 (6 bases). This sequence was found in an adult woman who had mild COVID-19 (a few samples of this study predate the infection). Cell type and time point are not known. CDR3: CASSLVGDWQFF. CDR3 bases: TGTGCCAGCAGCTTGGTCGGGGACTGGCAGTTCTTC.